The present T cell receptor beta chain was sequenced within a study of shared clonotypes between healthy human individuals. Germline V gene data show CDR1 as MDHEN and CDR2 as SYDVKM. V shed 5 bases and J 4 bases; nucleotides not matched to a gene: 5. The CDR3 loop spans 14 amino acids. The protocol was immunoSEQ multiplex PCR, while the TCRdb copy is restricted to in-frame clones and leaves out a portion. The data show approximately 640,000 clones, 60% to 80% seen once. Participating donors were healthy, HIV-negative adults free of recent acute infections or vaccinations. The TCR comes from a woman aged 25 to 39 in good health. The chain recombines TRBV28 with TRBJ2-3, with TRBD2 matching 8 bases. The sample comprised memory CD4+ T cells sorted from blood. Subset reported: CD45RA-negative fraction. The CDR3 loop reads CASSSGSGPDTQYF. CDR3 nucleotide sequence: TGTGCCAGCAGTAGCGGGAGCGGACCAGATACGCAGTATTTT.